Listed below are T cell receptor beta chains from one sample, sequenced in a study of graft-versus-host responses after intestinal transplantation. Measured with immunoSEQ multiplex PCR; TCRdb has only the in-frame clones, and not every one. The data contain 15,000 to 20,000 clones, approximately 80% of them singletons. The specimen was PBMCs, collected 14 days after transplant. These receptors were obtained from a human patient who received an intestinal transplant, so some T cells may come from the graft donor. Each CDR3 is given with its conserved first and last residue. A D gene is named only where the DNA matches it firmly. Not every row has a clone size; where given, it reads once, few, many or a size class.

d_gene,abundance,j_gene,v_gene,CDR3nt,CDR3aa
TRBD2,.,TRBJ2-7,TRBV2,TGTGCCAGCCGAGAGGACGGCGGGAGTCCCTACGAGCAGTACTTC,CASREDGGSPYEQYF
.,.,TRBJ1-5,TRBV28,TGTGCCAGCAGTTTTGAGCAGGGGTCCGTCCAGCCCCAGCATTTT,CASSFEQGSVQPQHF
.,.,TRBJ2-2,TRBV11-2,TGTGCCAGCAGCTCTAGGACAGGCGGGGCCGGGGAGCTGTTTTTT,CASSSRTGGAGELFF
.,.,TRBJ1-3,TRBV30,TGTGCCTGGAGTGCCGGGATCTCTGGAAACACCATATATTTT,CAWSAGISGNTIYF
.,.,TRBJ1-2,TRBV6-1,TGTGCCAGCAGTGAAGTAGGGGACTATGGCTACACCTTC,CASSEVGDYGYTF
TRBD2,.,TRBJ2-7,TRBV28,TGTGCCAGCAGTTTATCATTGGCGTGGGGGACTAGCGGAGCCTACGAGCAGTACTTC,CASSLSLAWGTSGAYEQYF
.,.,TRBJ2-5,TRBV2,TGTGCCAGCAGATTGGGCCAGCTGTATAAGCGGACCCAGTACTTC,CASRLGQLYKRTQYF
TRBD1,once,TRBJ1-1,TRBV18,TGTGCCAGCTCATCATCCGACAGGGTAACGACGAACACTGAAGCTTTCTTT,CASSSSDRVTTNTEAFF
TRBD1,few,TRBJ2-1,TRBV12-5,TGTGCTAGCTCATTTTCCCGGGACAGGAACTACAATGAGCAGTTCTTC,CASSFSRDRNYNEQFF
.,.,TRBJ1-2,TRBV19,TGTGCCAGTGGGGGGCCCGGGACAAACTATGGCTACACCTTC,CASGGPGTNYGYTF
.,.,TRBJ2-7,TRBV6-1,TGTGCCAGCAGTGAAACGAGCTCCTACGAGCAGTACTTC,CASSETSSYEQYF
.,once,TRBJ1-1,TRBV7-9,TGTGCCAGCAGAGAGGGGGTTAGTGAAGCTTTCTTT,CASREGVSEAFF
.,.,TRBJ1-1,TRBV5-1,TGCGCCAGCAGCTTGATTGAGGGTAGCACTGAAGCTTTCTTT,CASSLIEGSTEAFF
.,.,TRBJ2-5,TRBV4-1,TGCGCCAGCAGGGAAACAGGGAAAGAGACCCAGTACTTC,CASRETGKETQYF
.,.,TRBJ2-7,TRBV11-3,TGTGCCAGCAGCTTAGGGACTCACAGCGAGCAGTACTTC,CASSLGTHSEQYF
.,.,TRBJ1-1,TRBV7-2,TGTGCCAGCAGCTTAGGTGGGAGGGCTGAAGCTTTCTTT,CASSLGGRAEAFF
.,.,TRBJ2-7,TRBV28,TGTGCCAGCAGTTTACGGGGTACCCACGAGCAGTACTTC,CASSLRGTHEQYF
TRBD1,.,TRBJ2-3,TRBV2,TGTGCCAGCATCGGACAGGAAGCAGATACGCAGTATTTT,CASIGQEADTQYF
.,.,TRBJ2-7,TRBV6-5,TGTGCCAGCAGTTACGCGGGGAGCTCCTACGAGCAGTACTTC,CASSYAGSSYEQYF
.,.,TRBJ1-1,TRBV28,TGTGCCAGCAGTTTATTGGGGGGGCAGGCGGCTTTCTTT,CASSLLGGQAAFF
.,.,TRBJ1-1,TRBV5-1,TGCGCCAGCAGCTTCCGGGGGTCGAACACTGAAGCTTTCTTT,CASSFRGSNTEAFF
.,once,TRBJ1-2,TRBV1,TGCACCAGCAGCCAAGACAGGGTTTATGGCTACACCTTC,CTSSQDRVYGYTF
.,.,TRBJ2-5,TRBV5-1,TGCGCCAGCAGCTTGGCCAAAGGGGCGGAGACCCAGTACTTC,CASSLAKGAETQYF
.,.,TRBJ2-7,TRBV10-2,TGCGCCAGCAGTGAAATGGGGGGTTACGAGCAGTACTTC,CASSEMGGYEQYF
.,.,TRBJ2-1,TRBV9,TGTGCCAGCAGCTCATCAAAGGCGGGGATGGGGCAGTTCTTC,CASSSSKAGMGQFF
.,few,TRBJ2-7,TRBV10-1,TGCGCCAGCAGTGAGTCTCAGGGGCTGGGCGAGCAGTACTTC,CASSESQGLGEQYF
TRBD1,.,TRBJ2-7,TRBV4-1,TGCGCCAGCAGCCTCGACAGGGGTGCCTACAAGCAGTACTTC,CASSLDRGAYKQYF
.,.,TRBJ1-1,TRBV5-6,TGTGCCAGCAGCTTGGATGCGGGGCGGACTGAAGCTTTCTTT,CASSLDAGRTEAFF
TRBD2,.,TRBJ2-5,TRBV28,TGTGCCAGCAGTCCACCATTCTTGTCTCAGCGGGAGGGCCCTTTGGGAAAGACCCAGTACTTC,CASSPPFLSQREGPLGKTQYF
TRBD2,.,TRBJ2-1,TRBV6-5,TGTGCCAGCAGTTACAGCGGGGGCTACAATGAGCAGTTCTTC,CASSYSGGYNEQFF
.,.,TRBJ2-5,TRBV11-2,TGTGCCAGCAGCTTAGGCCAACTACAGTACCGCAGGGAGACCCAATACTTC,CASSLGQLQYRRETQYF
.,.,TRBJ2-5,TRBV6-5,TGTGCCAGCCGAAGGGACTTCGCAGAGACCCAGTACTTC,CASRRDFAETQYF
TRBD1,.,TRBJ1-6,TRBV9,TGTGCCAGCAGCGTGACAGGGGATGGGTCACCCCTCCACTTT,CASSVTGDGSPLHF
.,.,TRBJ1-1,TRBV2,TGTGCCAGCACTTTGGACAGGAACACTGAAGCTTTCTTT,CASTLDRNTEAFF
TRBD2,.,TRBJ2-1,TRBV5-6,TGTGCCAGCAGCTTGGCCGGGACTAGCGGGAGGAATGAGCAGTTCTTC,CASSLAGTSGRNEQFF
TRBD1,once,TRBJ1-5,TRBV5-8,TGTGCCAGCAGCCCCCGGGACAGGTTAAATCAGCCCCAGCATTTT,CASSPRDRLNQPQHF
.,.,TRBJ1-5,TRBV11-2,TGTGCCAGCAGCTTAGCGACCAGGGACGTCGGCAATCAGCCCCAGCATTTT,CASSLATRDVGNQPQHF